The 9 T cell receptor beta chains below all came from one sample that was sequenced in a study of radiotherapy plus CTLA-4 blockade in lung cancer. Assay: immunoSEQ multiplex PCR; the TCRdb copy retains only in-frame clones and omits some. Altogether approximately 98,000 clones are present, around four fifths being singletons, with the ten largest covering around 3.7%. The sample was peripheral blood, taken from a patient treated with radiotherapy plus ipilimumab. The origin of the receptors is a human donor with non-small cell lung cancer who had a partial response to radiotherapy plus ipilimumab.

This chain joins TRBV18 and TRBJ2-3, with 9 nucleotides matching TRBD2. After removal of 3 bases from V and 2 bases from J, the junction contained 6 bases not matched to a gene. Per the germline V gene, CDR1 is KGHSH and CDR2 is LQKENI. This CDR3 has 16 amino acids. Here the CDR3 DNA reads TGTGCCAGCTCACCCCGTGCTAGCGGGAACACAGATACGCAGTATTTT. It is translated as CASSPRASGNTDTQYF.

A single count supports this clone. This sequence joins TRBV7-2 and TRBJ2-7; D remains unclear. The CDR3 consists of 11 residues. Germline lookup yields CDR1 SGHTA and CDR2 FQGNSA. V was shortened by 3 bases and J by 4 bases, with 4 bases between the two germline ends. CDR3: CASSLSYEQYF. As DNA, the CDR3 is TGTGCCAGCAGCTTGTCGTACGAGCAGTACTTC. The variable domain in full, with the rest retrieved from reference TRBV7-2 and TRBJ2-7, is GAGVSQSPSNKVTEKGKDVELRCDPISGHTALYWYRQSLGQGLEFLIYFQGNSAPDKSGLPSDRFSAERTGGSVSTLTIQRTQQEDSAVYLCASSLSYEQYFGPGTRLTVT.

The chain carries TRBV6-6 and TRBJ1-2; TRBD1 aligns across 7 bases. The V and J ends lost 5 bases and 7 bases, in that order; junction bases with no gene match: 7. This CDR3 contains 13 residues. The germline gives CDR1 MNHNY, CDR2 SVGAGI (reference sequence). CDR3 sequence: CASSTRQGGGYTF. DNA of the CDR3: TGTGCCAGCAGTACACGACAGGGCGGTGGCTACACCTTC.

This chain links TRBV27 with TRBJ2-6; the match to TRBD1 covers 7 bases. The CDR3 totals 17 residues. Germline loops: CDR1 MNHEY, CDR2 SMNVEV (reference sequence). V dropped 5 bases and J dropped 3; count of bases not matched to a gene: 10. The CDR3 DNA sequence: TGTGCCAGCAGTGGGACAGCGAGTCTTGGTGGGGCCAACGTCCTGACTTTC. This sequence encodes CASSGTASLGGANVLTF.

This chain connects TRBV28 to TRBJ2-1; 7 bases match TRBD2. J gave up 1 base and V 7 bases, and 7 bases lay outside the gene matches. The length of the CDR3 is 15 residues. Germline-derived CDR1 and CDR2 are MDHEN and SYDVKM. The CDR3: CASISPGGSYNEQFF. The CDR3 DNA reads as TGTGCCAGCATCTCTCCGGGAGGTTCCTACAATGAGCAGTTCTTC.

This chain connects TRBV23-1 to TRBJ2-1; D is possibly TRBD2 (5 bases). TRBV23-1 is recorded as an ORF, its role being uncertain. Trimming stripped 2 bases from V and 5 bases from J, with 16 bases between. This CDR3 contains 16 residues. CDR3 region: CASSQQLAGGDNEQFF. The CDR3 region has the DNA TGCGCCAGCAGTCAACAGTTGGCAGGAGGTGACAATGAGCAGTTCTTC.

This clone has a single count. The chain carries TRBV9 and TRBJ2-1; no clear D. The germline gives CDR1 SGDLS, CDR2 YYNGEE. V was pared by 0 bases and J by 8 bases, with 18 bases between. This CDR3 spans 16 amino acids. The DNA of the CDR3 is TGTGCCAGCAGCGTAGGAACGGCGACCCGAGCGTATGAGCAGTTCTTC. Its translation is CASSVGTATRAYEQFF.

V gene TRBV29-1 combines with J gene TRBJ1-2, with a weak D call TRBD1 (6 bases). Germline V gives CDR1 SQVTM, CDR2 ANQGSEA. CDR3 size: 15 residues. Between the trimmed V and J ends, which lost 5 bases and 4 bases, there was a span of 20 bases. DNA of the CDR3: TGCAGCGTTCACCTCTCGGGGGGGCTGGGCTATGGCTACACCTTC. Translating it yields CSVHLSGGLGYGYTF.

The sample holds one count of this clone. The chain joins TRBV6-1 to TRBJ1-1, with TRBD1 matching over 8 bases. Germline lookup yields CDR1 MNHNS and CDR2 SASEGT. V gave up 4 bases and J gave up 3 bases; unmatched junction bases: 10. The CDR3 contains 16 residues. CDR3 sequence: CASSGGQGGPDTEAFF. CDR3 DNA: TGTGCCAGCAGTGGCGGACAGGGCGGTCCGGACACTGAAGCTTTCTTT.